The TCR beta chain described here comes from a study of T cells in Graves' hyperthyroidism and ophthalmopathy. Findings of the study overall: For ophthalmopathy, model prediction preceded onset by a median roughly 5.9 months. Most thyroid clonotypes expanded above 0.001 appeared in blood too. Separating ophthalmopathy from stable hyperthyroidism was achieved by a 13 V-J model.

The CDR3 totals 15 residues. V dropped 0 bases and J dropped 9 bases, with 15 bases sitting between them. Germline V gene sequence: CDR1 SGHNT, CDR2 YENEEA. At least ten counts were recorded for this clonotype. Its antigen remains unidentified. Amplification of TCR beta CDR3 regions was performed using RNA transcripts as template. Using the HTBI primer set, a first-round RT-PCR was run on the TCR CDR3. One entry per CDR3 protein, called by TCRdb with MiXCR from the multiplex PCR reads. The sample contains about 720,000 distinct CDR3 sequences, 16% of which appear only once. Cells are PBMCs isolated from about 10 ml of fresh blood.

This receptor was taken from a man between 18 and 29 years old with Graves' hyperthyroidism. This chain connects TRBV11-3 to TRBJ2-1; no definite D call. Specimen: blood. The CDR3 here is CASSLDLGGASEQFF. CDR3 DNA sequence: TGTGCCAGCAGCTTAGATCTAGGCGGAGCATCTGAGCAGTTCTTC.